The clone carrying this TCR beta chain was seen a few times. V lost 2 bases, J lost 5 bases, and 9 bases lay in between. Germline V gene data show CDR1 as ENHRY and CDR2 as SYGVKD. This CDR3 contains 13 residues. Preparation of the TCRbeta library used unique molecular identifiers. A single record per CDR3 protein comes from TCRdb applying MiXCR to the PCR reads. The sample lists approximately 510,000 distinct CDR3 sequences, around 17% occurring once. The source of the sample is a study of T-cell reconstitution after alpha-beta-depleted transplantation in children. V usage is TRBV10-3 and J usage is TRBJ1-1; tentatively, D is TRBD1 (6 bases). The sample in question was PBMCs from the stem cell graft donor, obtained from the stem cell graft. The receptor was derived from a human donor who donated a stem cell graft to a child with acute lymphoblastic leukemia. The CDR3 DNA reads as TGTGCCATCAGTGAGGACAGGAGGACTGAAGCTTTCTTT. Encoded protein: CAISEDRRTEAFF.